This paragraph covers one T cell receptor (beta chain) sequence. The antigen is not known. CDR3 length equals 13 residues. CDR1 is SGHTA and CDR2 is FQGNSA in the germline V gene. V lost 4 bases to trimming and J lost 4 bases, with 10 bases between them. Data came from immunoSEQ multiplex PCR; TCRdb stores just in-frame clones and leaves some out. The repertoire holds fewer than 150,000 clones, over 85% seen once, with around 0.15% in the top ten. The data derive from a study of graft-versus-host responses after intestinal transplantation. Study-level findings and limits: Clonal ratios of graft-versus-host to host-versus-graft in allografts were high for patients exhibiting graft-donor T cell macrochimerism.

V is TRBV7-2 and J is TRBJ2-5; D gene unclear. The TCR was taken from a human donor who received an intestinal transplant. Sequences were derived from unstimulated CD4+ T cells sorted from spleen or lymph node cells, sampled before intestinal transplant. The CDR3 nucleotides read TGTGCCAGCAGCTCGGCTTTACCAGAGACCCAGTACTTC. Translating it yields CASSSALPETQYF.